The present T cell receptor beta chain was sequenced within a study of Ad26.COV2.S vaccination and SARS-CoV-2 variants. Study-wide background: Once or twice, 56 days apart, Ad26.COV2.S was delivered intramuscularly. The study's findings and limits: It is possible that the TCR breadth and depth analyses underestimated the total T cell responses.

Measured with immunoSEQ multiplex PCR; TCRdb has only the in-frame clones, and not every one. This repertoire shows 450,000 to 550,000 clones, 89% found once; its top ten account for around 1.8%. With respect to this clone: Antigen: not known.

The treatment: some 20 received Ad26.COV2.S at low or high dose, single or two shots; 5 received placebo; per-sample allocation not given. Samples came from day 63 after the first vaccine or placebo injection. Donation came from an adult in Boston who was aged 18-55 years. This TCR was recovered from a person aged 18 to 59 who received the Ad26.COV2.S COVID-19 vaccine or a placebo. This material consisted of peripheral blood, taken in a trial of Ad26.COV2.S vaccine versus placebo.

The CDR3 is CASAHESPQHF. CDR3 bases: TGTGCTAGTGCCCACGAATCGCCCCAGCATTTT. This rearrangement joins TRBV12-5 to TRBJ1-5, with D hard to call. Trimming removed 7 bases from V and 9 bases from J, with 10 bases in between. Germline CDR1 LGHNT, CDR2 FRNRAP. This CDR3 has 11 amino acids.